The 27 T cell receptor beta chains below were found in one sample sequenced in a study of T cells in Graves' hyperthyroidism and ophthalmopathy. Amplification targeted TCR beta CDR3 regions from RNA transcripts. A set of HTBI primers served as the primers for a first-round RT-PCR of the TCR CDR3. TCRdb processed the multiplex PCR reads anew with MiXCR; each CDR3 protein has one entry. This sample carries around 200,000 distinct CDR3 sequences, about a sixth of them seen once, and the ten largest clones take roughly 30%. Sequenced sample: blood. The receptors were sampled from a woman aged 50 to 65 with Graves' hyperthyroidism.

This clonotype was seen a handful of times. This chain uses TRBV27 with TRBJ2-5, with a weak D call TRBD1 (6 bases). V lost 5 bases to trimming and J lost 4 bases, with 23 bases between them. The CDR3 runs to 17 residues. From germline, CDR1 is MNHEY and CDR2 SMNVEV (reference sequence). The CDR3 coding sequence is TGTGCCAGCAGTCCCCTCCCCACAGGGCTCGAGAGAGAGACCCAGTACTTC. This sequence encodes CASSPLPTGLERETQYF.

At least ten counts were recorded for this clonotype. The rearrangement links TRBV15 to TRBJ1-1, with D uncertain. This CDR3 has 14 residues. The ends were cut back, 5 bases at V and 0 bases at J, with 10 bases in the middle. CDR1 and CDR2 from the germline V gene are LNHNV and YYDKDF (reference sequence). The CDR3 here is CATSPRWVNTEAFF. The CDR3 DNA reads TGTGCCACCAGCCCTCGTTGGGTGAACACTGAAGCTTTCTTT.

There are many counts of this clonotype. CDR3: CASSGTSNEQFF. CDR3 bases: TGCGCCAGCAGTGGGACGTCCAATGAGCAGTTCTTC. This chain links TRBV10-1 with TRBJ2-1, with no clear D. V lost 4 bases to trimming and J lost 6 bases, with 7 bases between them. The V gene's germline CDR1 is WNHNN and CDR2 SYGVQD (reference sequence). This CDR3 has 12 residues.

This clonotype was seen ten or more times. CDR3 in DNA: TGTGCCAGCAGCCAAGAGGGGGCTATAGAGACCCAGTACTTC. Translating gives CASSQEGAIETQYF. This sequence joins TRBV7-8 and TRBJ2-5; 7 bases map to TRBD1. The trim removed 5 bases at V and 4 bases at J, leaving 7 bases unmatched. There are 14 residues in the CDR3. CDR1 and CDR2 (germline): SGHVS, FQNEAQ.

J is TRBJ2-1 and V is TRBV6-2 or TRBV6-3; no definite D call. CDR1 is MNHEY, CDR2 SVGEGT, per germline. The ends were cut back, 6 bases at V and 3 bases at J, with 6 bases in the middle. The CDR3 is 12 residues long. CDR3 nucleotides: TGTGCCAGCAGCCTAAGCTACAATGAGCAGTTCTTC. This sequence encodes CASSLSYNEQFF.

The CDR3 here is CASSPGGFTEAFF. The CDR3 DNA is TGTGCCAGCAGCCCAGGGGGCTTCACTGAAGCTTTCTTT. The chain links TRBV9 to TRBJ1-1; 8 positions agree with TRBD1. Looked up from germline, CDR1 is SGDLS and CDR2 is YYNGEE. The CDR3 is made up of 13 amino acids. V was clipped by 4 bases and J by 4 bases; unmatched bases: 3.

Ten or more counts support this clonotype. The V call is TRBV28, the J call TRBJ1-5; 11 bases line up with TRBD1. CDR1 is MDHEN and CDR2 is SYDVKM in the germline V gene. Germline trimming cut 4 bases from V and 2 bases from J; bases unmatched to any gene: 4. The CDR3 extends over 16 amino acids. CDR3 DNA: TGTGCCAGCAGTTGGACAGGGGGCTTTCGCAATCAGCCCCAGCATTTT. Residues: CASSWTGGFRNQPQHF.

This clonotype was seen at least ten times. The rearrangement uses TRBV6-5 and TRBJ2-1; 9 bases fit TRBD2. J gave up 5 bases and V 2 bases, and 1 base lay outside the gene matches. The CDR3 consists of 14 residues. Germline CDR1 is MNHEY and CDR2 is SVGAGI. The CDR3 region is CASSYGLANNEQFF. CDR3 in DNA: TGTGCCAGCAGTTACGGACTAGCGAACAATGAGCAGTTCTTC.

In its sample, this clonotype was seen many times. The CDR3: CASSQDRENTEAFF. The DNA of the CDR3 is TGTGCCAGCTCACAGGACAGAGAGAACACTGAAGCTTTCTTT. The V gene is TRBV18, the J gene TRBJ1-1, with D perhaps matching TRBD1 (6 bases). Germline CDR1 and CDR2: KGHSH and LQKENI. The CDR3 has 14 amino acids. V was cut by 4 bases and J by 1 base, with 10 bases left in between.

This clonotype was seen a handful of times. The chain is built from TRBV25-1 and TRBJ2-7, with 8 bases lining up with TRBD2. Per the germline V gene, CDR1 is MGHDK and CDR2 is SYGVNS. The CDR3 loop spans 15 amino acids. V was clipped by 4 bases and J by 4 bases; unmatched bases: 9. The chain's CDR3 is CASSVSWTSKYEQYF. The CDR3 DNA reads as TGTGCCAGCAGTGTCTCCTGGACTAGCAAGTACGAGCAGTACTTC.

The J gene is TRBJ1-4, the V gene TRBV19, with 10 bases aligning to TRBD1. V shed 10 bases and J 8 bases; nucleotides not matched to a gene: 7. This CDR3 region has 13 residues. The germline V gene has CDR1 LNHDA and CDR2 SQIVND (reference sequence). This CDR3 reads CATRQGAEEKLFF. For the CDR3, the DNA is TGTGCCACTAGACAGGGGGCGGAAGAAAAACTGTTTTTT.

This clonotype turned up a few times. The chain combines TRBV7-9 with TRBJ2-6; perhaps TRBD1 as D (6 bases). In germline, CDR1 is SEHNR, CDR2 FQNEAQ (reference sequence). Trimming shortened V by 4 bases and J by 4 bases, and 29 bases separated the two germline ends. The CDR3 has 21 residues. The CDR3 sequence: CASSSGVGVPNVGAGANVLTF. DNA of the CDR3: TGTGCCAGCAGCTCAGGGGTGGGGGTTCCAAACGTAGGAGCCGGGGCCAACGTCCTGACTTTC.

This clonotype has ten or more counts. This sequence joins TRBV19 and TRBJ1-1, with D perhaps TRBD1 (6 bases). CDR1 and CDR2 from the germline V gene are LNHDA and SQIVND (reference sequence). Trimming removed 5 bases from V and 6 bases from J, with 19 bases in between. The CDR3 loop spans 15 amino acids. This CDR3 reads CASSDIRGPTPEAFF. CDR3 bases: TGTGCCAGTAGTGACATCAGGGGACCTACTCCTGAAGCTTTCTTT.

This clonotype was recorded at least ten times. The J gene is TRBJ1-2, the V gene TRBV7-8, with a possible D match to TRBD1 (6 bases). Germline-derived CDR1 and CDR2 are SGHVS and FQNEAQ. Trimming took off 3 bases at V and 8 bases at J, with 16 bases between the two ends. The CDR3 contains 14 residues. The CDR3 coding sequence is TGTGCCAGCAGCTTTCAGGGGACCGGGCGGGGCTACACCTTC. Amino acid sequence: CASSFQGTGRGYTF.

This clonotype has only a few counts. The chain combines TRBV19 with TRBJ1-5; D is ambiguous. This CDR3 is 13 amino acids long. Germline-derived CDR1 and CDR2 are LNHDA and SQIVND (reference sequence). The germline V and J ends were trimmed by 8 bases and 1 base, with 9 bases remaining between them. CDR3 in DNA: TGTGCCAGTGGATTATGGAGCAATCAGCCCCAGCATTTT. Its translation is CASGLWSNQPQHF.

Regarding this clonotype: Mismatch with germline at one junction end may stem from a read error. The rearrangement uses TRBV12-3 or TRBV12-4 and TRBJ1-4; D unresolved. The CDR3 is made up of 14 amino acids. The CDR3 sequence: CASSASHANGKLFF. The CDR3 DNA is TGTGCCAGCAGTGCTTCGCACGCTAATGGAAAACTGTTTTTT.

Many counts were recorded for this clonotype. The junction and the germline gene differ at one end; a read error may be behind it. The CDR3 coding sequence is TGTGCCAGCAGCTACGGACAGGGGGCGGCAGATGCGCAGTATTTT. This encodes CASSYGQGAADAQYF. The chain links TRBV11-2 to TRBJ2-3, with 11 bases aligning to TRBD1. The CDR3 spans 15 residues. Germline assignment: CDR1 SGHAT and CDR2 FQNNGV.

This clonotype was counted many times. The chain recombines TRBV6-1 with TRBJ2-7, with D perhaps TRBD2 (6 bases). The germline V gene has CDR1 MNHNS and CDR2 SASEGT. The CDR3 contains 13 residues. V was shortened by 7 bases and J by 0 bases, with 10 bases between the two germline ends. CDR3 sequence reads: CASTGTASYEQYF. CDR3 in DNA: TGTGCCAGCACCGGGACTGCCTCCTACGAGCAGTACTTC.

This clonotype came up many times. Here the CDR3 DNA reads TGTGCCAGCAGCTTTGGACAGGGGCTAAACACAGATACGCAGTATTTT. Protein product: CASSFGQGLNTDTQYF. The chain recombines TRBV11-2 with TRBJ2-3; 9 nucleotides agree with TRBD1. V was clipped by 3 bases and J by 2 bases; unmatched bases: 6. The germline CDR1 and CDR2 sequences are SGHAT and FQNNGV. CDR3 length: 16 residues.

This clonotype occurred many times. V and J are TRBV19 and TRBJ1-1; TRBD1 matches 7 bases. The CDR3 has 14 residues. CDR1 is LNHDA and CDR2 is SQIVND in the germline V gene (reference sequence). V trimming: 8 bases; J trimming: 4 bases; junction bases outside the gene matches: 10. The CDR3 region is CASAWGQGGTEAFF. CDR3 coding DNA: TGTGCCAGTGCTTGGGGGCAGGGGGGCACTGAAGCTTTCTTT.

The gene calls are TRBV10-3 and TRBJ1-1; TRBD1 might be the D (5 bases). V was shortened by 6 bases and J by 9 bases, with 20 bases between the two germline ends. Germline V CDR1 and CDR2: ENHRY, SYGVKD. The CDR3 runs 14 residues. The CDR3 here is CAISAGTTAEQAFF. CDR3 bases: TGTGCCATCAGCGCCGGGACGACTGCCGAGCAAGCTTTCTTT.

This clonotype was seen many times. V gene TRBV20-1 combines with J gene TRBJ2-1; 8 bases agree with TRBD2. V lost 1 base and J lost 7; bases outside the gene matches: 12. From germline, CDR1 is DFQATT and CDR2 SNEGSKA (reference sequence). This CDR3 has 16 residues. CDR3 residues: CSARVGGSGARNEQFF. CDR3 DNA: TGCAGTGCTAGAGTTGGGGGTAGCGGGGCGAGAAATGAGCAGTTCTTC.

The table lists this clonotype with many counts. This chain joins TRBV27 and TRBJ2-1, with 7 bases lining up with TRBD2. The germline CDR1 and CDR2 sequences are MNHEY and SMNVEV (reference sequence). The V gene end was trimmed by 6 bases and the J gene end by 6 bases; junction bases not matched to a gene: 8. This CDR3 is built from 14 residues. The CDR3 DNA sequence: TGTGCCAGCAGACCCGGACTAGACAGCAATGAGCAGTTCTTC. Its protein product is CASRPGLDSNEQFF.

This clonotype appeared many times. V usage is TRBV7-3 and J usage is TRBJ2-3; D call uncertain. The CDR3 length is 13 residues. Germline V gene sequence: CDR1 SGHTA, CDR2 FQGTGA. With 1 base removed from V and 2 bases from J, the gap between germline ends came to 4 bases. The DNA for the CDR3 is TGTGCCAGCAGCTTAATGGACACAGATACGCAGTATTTT. This gives the protein CASSLMDTDTQYF.

The sample holds many counts of this clonotype. J is TRBJ2-3 and V is TRBV20-1; 13 positions agree with TRBD2. With V trimmed by 3 bases and J by 0 bases, 9 bases remained unmatched. This CDR3 is built from 18 residues. Germline loops: CDR1 DFQATT, CDR2 SNEGSKA (reference sequence). CDR3 nucleotides: TGCAGTGCTAGCCGGGGACTAGCGGGGTACGCTAGCACAGATACGCAGTATTTT. Translated, it gives CSASRGLAGYASTDTQYF.

Comments on this clonotype: This could be a read error, since a much larger clone is one nucleotide away. The V gene is TRBV7-2, the J gene TRBJ2-1; D remains ambiguous. This CDR3 region has 14 residues. Deletions cut 0 bases from V and 6 bases from J, with 9 bases between. Germline V gives CDR1 SGHTA, CDR2 FQGNSA. CDR3 protein: CASSLARPSNEQFF. Written as DNA, the CDR3 is TGTGCCAGCAGCTTAGCGAGGCCTTCCAATGAGCAGTTCTTC.

This chain uses TRBV6-1 with TRBJ1-2; weak D call: TRBD1 (6 bases). The CDR3 contains 16 residues. Germline V gene lookup returns CDR1 MNHNS and CDR2 SASEGT. Trimming removed 5 bases at V and 2 bases at J, with 18 bases between. The CDR3 loop is CASSTREFGQNYGYTF. CDR3 DNA: TGTGCCAGCAGTACGAGAGAGTTTGGACAGAACTATGGCTACACCTTC.